A selection of T cell receptor beta chains follows, all from one sample in a study of blood T cell repertoires in COVID-19. Sequencing was performed with immunoSEQ multiplex PCR; in TCRdb, only in-frame clones are kept and a portion is missing. Of 65,000 to 85,000 clones listed, around nine tenths are singletons. Source material: peripheral blood. These receptors were taken from a human donor in a cohort sampled during active COVID-19. The CDR3 runs from the conserved cysteine through the conserved F or W. The D gene is left open where the match is weak. Not all rows give a size; the values are once, few, many and, for expanded clones, a class.

j_call: TRBJ1-4
cdr3_length: 15
v_call: TRBV7-9
d_call: NA
clone_size: NA
cdr3_aa: CASSLDPLVNEKLFF
cdr3_nt: TGTGCCAGCAGCTTAGACCCACTAGTCAATGAAAAACTGTTTTTT

j_call: TRBJ2-1
cdr3_length: 18
v_call: TRBV18
d_call: NA
clone_size: once
cdr3_aa: CASSPPGVSSVSYNEQFF
cdr3_nt: TGTGCCAGCTCACCACCGGGAGTGTCTAGCGTATCCTACAATGAGCAGTTCTTC

j_call: TRBJ2-7
cdr3_length: 11
v_call: TRBV11-2
d_call: NA
clone_size: NA
cdr3_aa: CASSLYREQYF
cdr3_nt: TGTGCCAGCAGCCTATACCGCGAGCAGTACTTC

j_call: TRBJ2-2
cdr3_length: 16
v_call: TRBV7-6
d_call: NA
clone_size: NA
cdr3_aa: CASSLSPGGRTGELFF
cdr3_nt: TGTGCCAGCAGCCTGAGCCCAGGCGGGCGAACCGGGGAGCTGTTTTTT

j_call: TRBJ1-2
cdr3_length: 13
v_call: TRBV19
d_call: NA
clone_size: NA
cdr3_aa: CASSIGGPYGYTF
cdr3_nt: TGTGCCAGTAGTATCGGGGGACCCTACGGCTACACCTTC

j_call: TRBJ2-3
cdr3_length: 15
v_call: TRBV18
d_call: TRBD2
clone_size: few
cdr3_aa: CASSQGLADTDTQYF
cdr3_nt: TGTGCCAGCTCCCAAGGACTAGCGGACACAGATACGCAGTATTTT

j_call: TRBJ2-7
cdr3_length: 18
v_call: TRBV14
d_call: TRBD1
clone_size: NA
cdr3_aa: CASSQDQRGQGSSYEQYF
cdr3_nt: TGTGCCAGCAGCCAAGATCAGAGGGGACAGGGGAGCTCCTACGAGCAGTACTTC

j_call: TRBJ2-3
cdr3_length: 18
v_call: TRBV7-6
d_call: TRBD2
clone_size: NA
cdr3_aa: CASSWPLAGGSPSDTQYF
cdr3_nt: TGTGCCAGCAGCTGGCCTCTAGCGGGGGGATCCCCCTCAGATACGCAGTATTTT

j_call: TRBJ1-2
cdr3_length: 15
v_call: TRBV5-1
d_call: NA
clone_size: NA
cdr3_aa: CASSPRPGQAYGYTF
cdr3_nt: TGCGCCAGCAGCCCTCGTCCAGGGCAGGCCTATGGCTACACCTTC

j_call: TRBJ2-3
cdr3_length: 15
v_call: TRBV6-2/TRBV6-3
d_call: TRBD1
clone_size: NA
cdr3_aa: CASSYGQGGTDTQYF
cdr3_nt: TGTGCCAGCAGTTACGGACAGGGGGGCACAGATACGCAGTATTTT

j_call: TRBJ2-7
cdr3_length: 18
v_call: TRBV5-1
d_call: TRBD2
clone_size: NA
cdr3_aa: CASSPGLAGGLFSYEQYF
cdr3_nt: TGCGCCAGCAGCCCGGGACTAGCGGGGGGTCTTTTTTCCTACGAGCAGTACTTC

j_call: TRBJ1-5
cdr3_length: 13
v_call: TRBV6-2/TRBV6-3
d_call: NA
clone_size: NA
cdr3_aa: CASSSRGLQPQHF
cdr3_nt: TGTGCCAGCAGCAGCAGGGGCCTTCAGCCCCAGCATTTT

j_call: TRBJ1-2
cdr3_length: 15
v_call: TRBV2
d_call: NA
clone_size: NA
cdr3_aa: CASKDRSRENYGYTF
cdr3_nt: TGTGCCAGCAAAGACAGGTCGAGGGAAAACTATGGCTACACCTTC

j_call: TRBJ1-6
cdr3_length: 20
v_call: TRBV6-6
d_call: NA
clone_size: NA
cdr3_aa: CASSHRRSPAITNYNSPLHF
cdr3_nt: TGTGCCAGCAGTCACCGACGGAGCCCAGCTATCACAAACTATAATTCACCCCTCCACTTT

j_call: TRBJ2-7
cdr3_length: 15
v_call: TRBV6-5
d_call: TRBD2
clone_size: NA
cdr3_aa: CASSSLAGGQYEQYF
cdr3_nt: TGTGCCAGCAGCAGTCTAGCGGGGGGCCAGTACGAGCAGTACTTC

j_call: TRBJ2-7
cdr3_length: 13
v_call: TRBV7-8
d_call: TRBD1
clone_size: NA
cdr3_aa: CASSQDRGYEQYF
cdr3_nt: TGTGCCAGCAGCCAAGACAGGGGCTACGAGCAGTACTTC

j_call: TRBJ2-7
cdr3_length: 14
v_call: TRBV19
d_call: TRBD1
clone_size: NA
cdr3_aa: CASSQSGGLYEQYF
cdr3_nt: TGTGCCAGTAGTCAATCAGGGGGCCTCTACGAGCAGTACTTC

j_call: TRBJ2-2
cdr3_length: 17
v_call: TRBV7-3
d_call: TRBD2
clone_size: few
cdr3_aa: CASSLTLAGAYTGELFF
cdr3_nt: TGTGCCAGCAGCTTAACGTTAGCGGGGGCCTACACCGGGGAGCTGTTTTTT

j_call: TRBJ2-7
cdr3_length: 13
v_call: TRBV9
d_call: NA
clone_size: NA
cdr3_aa: CASSRDFPYEQYF
cdr3_nt: TGTGCCAGCAGCCGGGACTTCCCCTACGAGCAGTACTTC

j_call: TRBJ1-5
cdr3_length: 16
v_call: TRBV4-3
d_call: TRBD1
clone_size: NA
cdr3_aa: CASSQDWDRKHQPQHF
cdr3_nt: TGCGCCAGCAGCCAAGATTGGGACAGGAAACATCAGCCCCAGCATTTT

j_call: TRBJ1-2
cdr3_length: 15
v_call: TRBV5-1
d_call: NA
clone_size: NA
cdr3_aa: CASRTEPPSNYGYTF
cdr3_nt: TGCGCCAGCAGAACAGAACCGCCCTCTAACTATGGCTACACCTTC

j_call: TRBJ2-7
cdr3_length: 15
v_call: TRBV9
d_call: TRBD1
clone_size: NA
cdr3_aa: CASSVEGTGNAEQYF
cdr3_nt: TGTGCCAGCAGCGTAGAGGGGACAGGGAACGCCGAGCAGTACTTC

j_call: TRBJ1-1
cdr3_length: 16
v_call: TRBV18
d_call: NA
clone_size: NA
cdr3_aa: CASSPGGASANTEAFF
cdr3_nt: TGTGCCAGCTCACCCGGGGGGGCCTCCGCGAACACTGAAGCTTTCTTT

j_call: TRBJ2-3
cdr3_length: 19
v_call: TRBV7-8
d_call: TRBD2
clone_size: NA
cdr3_aa: CASSLARASGGAWTDTQYF
cdr3_nt: TGTGCCAGCAGCTTAGCGCGGGCTAGCGGGGGGGCCTGGACAGATACGCAGTATTTT

j_call: TRBJ1-2
cdr3_length: 13
v_call: TRBV6-2/TRBV6-3
d_call: TRBD1
clone_size: NA
cdr3_aa: CASSHRDSLDYTF
cdr3_nt: TGTGCCAGCAGTCACCGGGACAGTCTCGACTACACCTTC

j_call: TRBJ1-2
cdr3_length: 13
v_call: TRBV18
d_call: NA
clone_size: NA
cdr3_aa: CASSPTVNYGYTF
cdr3_nt: TGTGCCAGCTCACCCACTGTTAACTATGGCTACACCTTC

j_call: TRBJ1-4
cdr3_length: 12
v_call: TRBV6-6
d_call: NA
clone_size: once
cdr3_aa: CASSQDFEKLFF
cdr3_nt: TGTGCCAGCAGCCAGGACTTCGAAAAACTGTTTTTT

j_call: TRBJ2-3
cdr3_length: 16
v_call: TRBV15
d_call: TRBD2
clone_size: NA
cdr3_aa: CATSRGLAGETDTQYF
cdr3_nt: TGTGCCACCAGCAGGGGACTAGCGGGGGAAACAGATACGCAGTATTTT

j_call: TRBJ1-3
cdr3_length: 17
v_call: TRBV18
d_call: NA
clone_size: NA
cdr3_aa: CASSPNKQGSSGNTIYF
cdr3_nt: TGTGCCAGCTCACCAAATAAACAGGGAAGCTCTGGAAACACCATATATTTT

j_call: TRBJ1-6
cdr3_length: 15
v_call: TRBV18
d_call: TRBD1
clone_size: NA
cdr3_aa: CASSLGQGNNSPLHF
cdr3_nt: TGTGCCAGCTCACTGGGACAGGGTAATAATTCACCCCTCCACTTT

j_call: TRBJ2-1
cdr3_length: 15
v_call: TRBV7-3
d_call: TRBD2
clone_size: NA
cdr3_aa: CASSFRAGGANEQFF
cdr3_nt: TGTGCCAGCAGCTTCCGCGCGGGGGGTGCCAATGAGCAGTTCTTC

j_call: TRBJ1-1
cdr3_length: 15
v_call: TRBV4-2
d_call: TRBD1
clone_size: NA
cdr3_aa: CASSQDRGRVTEAFF
cdr3_nt: TGTGCCAGCAGCCAAGACAGGGGGCGGGTCACTGAAGCTTTCTTT

j_call: TRBJ1-5
cdr3_length: 16
v_call: TRBV7-2
d_call: TRBD1
clone_size: NA
cdr3_aa: CASSLGDRTSNQPQHF
cdr3_nt: TGTGCCAGCAGCTTAGGGGACAGGACTTCCAATCAGCCCCAGCATTTT

j_call: TRBJ2-7
cdr3_length: 16
v_call: TRBV7-3
d_call: NA
clone_size: few
cdr3_aa: CASSSPPLKGTYEQYF
cdr3_nt: TGTGCCAGCAGCTCGCCCCCGTTGAAGGGGACCTACGAGCAGTACTTC

j_call: TRBJ2-1
cdr3_length: 14
v_call: TRBV6-6
d_call: NA
clone_size: NA
cdr3_aa: CASSSYSSYNEQFF
cdr3_nt: TGTGCCAGCAGTTCATATAGCTCCTACAATGAGCAGTTCTTC

j_call: TRBJ2-7
cdr3_length: 14
v_call: TRBV6-5
d_call: TRBD1
clone_size: once
cdr3_aa: CASSIQGGPGEQYF
cdr3_nt: TGTGCCAGCAGTATACAGGGGGGACCGGGGGAGCAGTACTTC

j_call: TRBJ2-5
cdr3_length: 17
v_call: TRBV9
d_call: TRBD2
clone_size: once
cdr3_aa: CASSFSSGAGVQETQYF
cdr3_nt: TGTGCCAGCAGCTTCTCTAGCGGGGCTGGCGTTCAAGAGACCCAGTACTTC

j_call: TRBJ2-7
cdr3_length: 15
v_call: TRBV2
d_call: TRBD2
clone_size: NA
cdr3_aa: CASRLAGGLSYEQYF
cdr3_nt: TGTGCCAGCAGACTAGCGGGGGGACTATCCTACGAGCAGTACTTC

j_call: TRBJ2-2
cdr3_length: 18
v_call: TRBV7-6
d_call: TRBD1
clone_size: NA
cdr3_aa: CASSPRRTGQVVTGELFF
cdr3_nt: TGTGCCAGCAGCCCCCGCCGGACAGGGCAAGTAGTCACCGGGGAGCTGTTTTTT

j_call: TRBJ2-5
cdr3_length: 13
v_call: TRBV7-9
d_call: NA
clone_size: NA
cdr3_aa: CASSPSSLETQYF
cdr3_nt: TGTGCCAGCAGCCCTTCGTCTCTAGAGACCCAGTACTTC

j_call: TRBJ1-5
cdr3_length: 13
v_call: TRBV19
d_call: NA
clone_size: NA
cdr3_aa: CASSIAINQPQHF
cdr3_nt: TGTGCCAGTAGTATTGCGATTAATCAGCCCCAGCATTTT

j_call: TRBJ1-1
cdr3_length: 15
v_call: TRBV7-9
d_call: NA
clone_size: NA
cdr3_aa: CASSLAQNLWAEAFF
cdr3_nt: TGTGCCAGCAGCTTAGCACAGAACCTTTGGGCTGAAGCTTTCTTT

j_call: TRBJ2-7
cdr3_length: 13
v_call: TRBV5-5
d_call: NA
clone_size: once
cdr3_aa: CASSLFTGSGEYF
cdr3_nt: TGTGCCAGCAGCTTGTTCACAGGGTCCGGGGAGTACTTC

j_call: TRBJ2-7
cdr3_length: 14
v_call: TRBV7-2
d_call: TRBD1
clone_size: NA
cdr3_aa: CASSWTGGAYEQYF
cdr3_nt: TGTGCCAGCAGCTGGACAGGGGGGGCCTACGAGCAGTACTTC

j_call: TRBJ1-2
cdr3_length: 17
v_call: TRBV5-6
d_call: NA
clone_size: NA
cdr3_aa: CASSLVVGGADNYGYTF
cdr3_nt: TGTGCCAGCAGCTTGGTGGTTGGAGGAGCGGATAACTATGGCTACACCTTC